Detailed here is one T cell receptor beta chain. These data come from a study of control samples from healthy donors and cancer patients. Measured with immunoSEQ multiplex PCR; TCRdb has only the in-frame clones, and not every one. The table shows under 450,000 clones, with 90% occurring only once. Germline lookup yields CDR1 MNHEY and CDR2 SVGAGI. Trimming took 0 bases from V and 7 from J, leaving 12 bases between them. The CDR3 has 14 amino acids. Sequenced: PBMCs. The chain carries TRBV6-5 and TRBJ1-2, with D hard to call. This TCR derives from a middle-aged man with head and neck cancer. The CDR3 DNA sequence: TGTGCCAGCAGTTACTCCCAGGCTGTGTTTGGCTACACCTTC. Protein sequence: CASSYSQAVFGYTF.